A single sample gave rise to the 10 T cell receptor beta chains below, sequenced in a study of beta chain features in type 1 diabetes. Sequenced material consisted of expressed TCRB transcripts (all of the isolated RNA was reverse transcribed). Profiling relied on immunoSEQ multiplex PCR, and the TCRdb table lists in-frame clones only, not all of them. The sample contains about 150,000 clones, approximately 9.9% of which appear only once. What was sequenced was central memory CD4+ T cells from blood. These receptors came from a woman aged 18 to 35 in good health.

This clone was recorded at least ten times. J is TRBJ2-1 and V is TRBV2; D is ambiguous. The CDR3 is 13 amino acids. The V end was cut by 7 bases, the J end by 5 bases, with 12 bases between. The V gene's germline CDR1 is SNHLY and CDR2 FYNNEI. CDR3 coding DNA: TGTGCCAGCAAGCTCTCCGTAAACAATGAGCAGTTCTTC. Translating it yields CASKLSVNNEQFF.

Only a few counts were recorded for this clone. Other nucleotide sequences from this sample produce the same CDR3. This chain joins TRBV2 and TRBJ2-5; TRBD2 aligns across 7 bases. Germline-derived CDR1 and CDR2 are SNHLY and FYNNEI. The CDR3 loop spans 12 amino acids. V was pared by 7 bases and J by 3 bases, with 2 bases of the junction left unmatched. In DNA form, the CDR3 reads TGTGCCAGCAAGGCGGGAGAAGAGACCCAGTACTTC. Translation: CASKAGEETQYF. Looking up the rest from reference TRBV2 and TRBJ2-5 gives the full variable domain: EPEVTQTPSHQVTQMGQEVILRCVPISNHLYFYWYRQILGQKVEFLVSFYNNEISEKSEIFDDQFSVERPDGSNFTLKIRSTKLEDSAMYFCASKAGEETQYFGPGTRLLVL.

This clone was seen a handful of times. CDR3 in DNA: TGTGCCAGCAGCTTAGATCGGGGGGAAAACTATGGCTACACCTTC. Protein product: CASSLDRGENYGYTF. The rearrangement links TRBV11-2 to TRBJ1-2; D is perhaps TRBD1 (5 bases). V was cut by 0 bases and J by 2 bases, with 10 bases left in between. The CDR3 has 15 amino acids. Germline V lookup: CDR1 SGHAT, CDR2 FQNNGV.

The V and J genes are TRBV5-6 and TRBJ1-6, with 7 bases matching TRBD1. V shed 7 bases and J 9 bases; nucleotides not matched to a gene: 7. The germline V gene has CDR1 SGHDT and CDR2 YYEEEE. This CDR3 comprises 13 residues. The CDR3 region has the DNA TGTGCCAGCGGAACAGGGGCTGGTTCACCCCTCCACTTT. Protein sequence: CASGTGAGSPLHF. Full variable domain (missing parts from reference TRBV5-6 and TRBJ1-6): DAGVTQSPTHLIKTRGQQVTLRCSPKSGHDTVSWYQQALGQGPQFIFQYYEEEERQRGNFPDRFSGHQFPNYSSELNVNALLLGDSALYLCASGTGAGSPLHFGNGTRLTVT.

This clone was seen only a few times. This chain uses TRBV10-3 with TRBJ1-2, with 10 bases aligning to TRBD1. The CDR3 runs 13 residues. V lost 3 bases and J lost 8; bases outside the gene matches: 3. Germline V lookup: CDR1 ENHRY, CDR2 SYGVKD. CDR3 bases: TGTGCCATCAGTGATGGGACAGGGGAGGGCTACACCTTC. This codes for CAISDGTGEGYTF.

The table lists this clone with a few counts. The chain recombines TRBV30 with TRBJ2-2, with 7 bases identical to TRBD2. With 5 bases clipped from V and 6 bases from J, the junction kept 12 bases outside the gene matches. Germline V gene data show CDR1 as GTSNPN and CDR2 as SVGIG (reference sequence). There are 15 residues in the CDR3. The CDR3 coding sequence is TGTGCCTGGGCCTTTATGGGAGGGCCTTCCGGGGAGCTGTTTTTT. Residues: CAWAFMGGPSGELFF.

This clone was seen more than once but under ten times. The rearrangement links TRBV7-2 to TRBJ2-7, with D hard to call. This CDR3 is 14 amino acids long. In germline, CDR1 is SGHTA, CDR2 FQGNSA. Trimming stripped 5 bases from V and 2 bases from J, with 13 bases between. Written as DNA, the CDR3 is TGTGCCAGCAGCAACTGGCAGGCCACCTACGAGCAGTACTTC. It yields the protein CASSNWQATYEQYF.

This clone has only a few counts. The V call is TRBV30, the J call TRBJ2-5; 8 bases map to TRBD1. The CDR3 loop spans 14 amino acids. Germline CDR1 GTSNPN, CDR2 SVGIG (reference sequence). The V gene end was trimmed by 0 bases and the J gene end by 4 bases; junction bases not matched to a gene: 4. The CDR3 loop reads CAWSVTRGRETQYF. The CDR3 DNA is TGTGCCTGGAGTGTCACCAGGGGGCGAGAGACCCAGTACTTC.

This clone has just a few counts. This sequence joins TRBV19 and TRBJ1-1; a weak D match, TRBD1 (6 bases). V gave up 4 bases and J gave up 0 bases, with 12 bases separating them. CDR3 size: 15 residues. Germline V gives CDR1 LNHDA, CDR2 SQIVND (reference sequence). CDR3 coding DNA: TGTGCCAGTAGTACCCCCCCAGGGGTGAACACTGAAGCTTTCTTT. Amino acid sequence: CASSTPPGVNTEAFF. Using reference TRBV19 and TRBJ1-1 for the parts outside the CDR3, the full variable domain is DGGITQSPKYLFRKEGQNVTLSCEQNLNHDAMYWYRQDPGQGLRLIYYSQIVNDFQKGDIAEGYSVSREKKESFPLTVTSAQKNPTAFYLCASSTPPGVNTEAFFGQGTRLTVV.

This clone has a count of ten or more. Other DNA sequences in the same sample also yield this CDR3. The genes are TRBV14 and TRBJ1-2, with D tentatively TRBD1 (5 bases). V lost 2 bases and J 4 bases, leaving 8 bases between the germline ends. The CDR3 has 13 amino acids. Looked up from germline, CDR1 is SGHDN and CDR2 is FVKESK. The CDR3 protein is CASSQLDSYGYTF. The DNA for the CDR3 is TGTGCCAGCAGCCAACTTGACAGCTATGGCTACACCTTC.